A selection of T cell receptor beta chains follows, all from one sample in a study of spatial heterogeneity in lung cancer. One entry per CDR3 protein, called by TCRdb with MiXCR from the 5' RACE reads. The table has 5,000 to 7,000 distinct CDR3 sequences, 13% to 15% seen once. This material consisted of lung tumor tissue, taken at surgery. These receptor sequences come from a male donor with early-stage non-small cell lung cancer. Both conserved end residues are part of each CDR3. Each record gives: D gene, CDR3 length, J gene, clone size, V gene, CDR3 protein, CDR3 DNA. A D gene is named only where the DNA matches it firmly. Size values are once, few and many counts, or a class for expanded clones, and some rows have none.

NA | 13 | TRBJ1-2 | NA | TRBV11-2 | CASSLAPFGGYTF | TGTGCCAGCAGCTTAGCACCCTTTGGCGGCTACACCTTC
NA | 11 | TRBJ2-7 | medium-sized | TRBV20-1 | CSAVRDYEQYF | TGCAGTGCCGTGAGGGACTACGAGCAGTACTTC
NA | 13 | TRBJ1-1 | many | TRBV14 | CASSQERSTEAFF | TGTGCCAGCAGCCAAGAGCGGTCCACTGAAGCTTTCTTT
TRBD2 | 15 | TRBJ2-1 | many | TRBV6-4 | CASSPARGGPNEQFF | TGTGCCAGCAGCCCAGCAAGGGGAGGGCCAAATGAGCAGTTCTTC
NA | 13 | TRBJ1-5 | medium-sized | TRBV12-3/TRBV12-4 | CASSTQEDQPQHF | TGTGCCAGCAGTACACAGGAGGATCAGCCCCAGCATTTT
TRBD1 | 16 | TRBJ2-7 | medium-sized | TRBV6-5 | CASSYSAAGGSYEQYF | TGTGCCAGCAGTTACTCTGCGGCAGGGGGCTCCTACGAGCAGTACTTC
TRBD1 | 14 | TRBJ2-3 | medium-sized | TRBV2 | CASSSGTGGVTQYF | TGTGCCAGCAGTTCCGGGACAGGGGGTGTAACGCAGTATTTT
NA | 13 | TRBJ2-1 | medium-sized | TRBV5-1 | CASGRGTYNEQFF | TGCGCCAGCGGTCGCGGGACTTACAATGAGCAGTTCTTC
NA | 13 | TRBJ1-2 | medium-sized | TRBV6-5 | CASSPVGGFGYTF | TGTGCCAGCAGCCCAGTCGGGGGGTTCGGCTACACCTTC
TRBD2 | 17 | TRBJ2-2 | many | TRBV5-1 | CASSSTSLAGPSGELFF | TGCGCCAGCAGCTCAACGTCACTAGCGGGACCGTCCGGGGAGCTGTTTTTT
NA | 15 | TRBJ2-7 | medium-sized | TRBV27 | CASSPYSLGSYEQYF | TGTGCCAGCAGTCCCTACTCCTTGGGGTCCTACGAGCAGTACTTC
NA | 15 | TRBJ2-1 | many | TRBV5-1 | CASSRGASQGNEQFF | TGCGCCAGCAGCCGGGGGGCTAGCCAGGGCAATGAGCAGTTCTTC
TRBD1 | 12 | TRBJ2-7 | medium-sized | TRBV29-1 | CSVATGVHEQYF | TGCAGCGTCGCGACAGGGGTCCACGAGCAGTACTTC
NA | 15 | TRBJ1-4 | few | TRBV5-1 | CASTDLGAANEKLFF | TGCGCCAGCACCGACCTAGGGGCGGCTAATGAAAAACTGTTTTTT
NA | 12 | TRBJ2-1 | NA | TRBV11-2 | CASRQARTEQFF | TGTGCCAGCAGACAGGCTAGGACGGAGCAGTTCTTC
NA | 14 | TRBJ2-5 | NA | TRBV18 | CASSPPWQGETQYF | TGTGCCAGCTCACCACCCTGGCAGGGTGAGACCCAGTACTTC
TRBD1 | 14 | TRBJ2-7 | many | TRBV13 | CASRRQGPSYEQYF | TGTGCCAGTCGACGACAGGGGCCGTCCTACGAGCAGTACTTC
NA | 15 | TRBJ2-7 | many | TRBV20-1 | CSAGRRPDYSYEQYF | TGCAGTGCGGGACGACGTCCGGACTACTCCTACGAGCAGTACTTC
NA | 16 | TRBJ2-5 | medium-sized | TRBV3-1 | CASSHSPRGLQETQYF | TGTGCCAGCAGCCACTCCCCGAGAGGGCTACAAGAGACCCAGTACTTC
TRBD1 | 17 | TRBJ2-2 | medium-sized | TRBV7-2 | CASSLSIGTGSAGELFF | TGTGCCAGCAGCTTAAGTATCGGGACAGGGTCCGCCGGGGAGCTGTTTTTT
TRBD1 | 14 | TRBJ1-6 | medium-sized | TRBV6-5 | CASRLGTGDSPLHF | TGTGCCAGCAGGCTAGGGACAGGGGATTCACCCCTCCACTTT
TRBD1 | 17 | TRBJ2-3 | many | TRBV29-1 | CSVEEITPDRVSDTQYF | TGCAGCGTTGAAGAAATTACTCCAGACAGGGTCTCAGATACGCAGTATTTT
NA | 15 | TRBJ1-1 | medium-sized | TRBV4-2 | CASSQEMAGLSEAFF | TGTGCCAGCAGCCAAGAAATGGCAGGGCTGTCTGAAGCTTTCTTT
NA | 17 | TRBJ2-1 | NA | TRBV7-9 | CASTQSAREGARNEQFF | TGTGCCAGCACCCAAAGTGCGAGGGAGGGGGCCCGCAATGAGCAGTTCTTC
TRBD1 | 15 | TRBJ2-7 | many | TRBV11-2 | CASSLDWTGPYEQYF | TGTGCCAGCAGCTTAGATTGGACAGGGCCCTACGAGCAGTACTTC
NA | 11 | TRBJ2-7 | many | TRBV20-1 | CSARYAYEQYF | TGCAGTGCGCGTTACGCCTACGAGCAGTACTTC
TRBD2 | 19 | TRBJ2-1 | medium-sized | TRBV10-3 | CAISESALPGLAGYNEQFF | TGTGCCATCAGTGAGTCGGCGTTACCGGGACTAGCGGGGTACAATGAGCAGTTCTTC
TRBD1 | 13 | TRBJ1-6 | medium-sized | TRBV28 | CATTGTANSPLHF | TGTGCCACCACCGGGACAGCCAATTCACCCCTCCACTTT
NA | 16 | TRBJ1-3 | medium-sized | TRBV14 | CASSQYDRSSGNTIYF | TGTGCCAGCAGCCAATATGACAGGTCCTCTGGAAACACCATATATTTT
NA | 13 | TRBJ2-1 | many | TRBV29-1 | CSVEGTSYNEQFF | TGCAGCGTTGAGGGGACAAGCTACAATGAGCAGTTCTTC
NA | 14 | TRBJ2-2 | medium-sized | TRBV28 | CASGDWGNTGELFF | TGTGCCAGTGGAGATTGGGGGAACACCGGGGAGCTGTTTTTT
NA | 13 | TRBJ2-3 | NA | TRBV18 | CASSPGRMDTQYF | TGTGCCAGCTCACCAGGGCGAATGGATACGCAGTATTTT
NA | 12 | TRBJ2-1 | medium-sized | TRBV28 | CASSWARNEQFF | TGTGCCAGCAGTTGGGCTAGGAATGAGCAGTTCTTC
NA | 14 | TRBJ2-2 | NA | TRBV4-3 | CASSLREYTGELFF | TGCGCCAGCAGCCTTAGAGAGTACACCGGGGAGCTGTTTTTT
NA | 13 | TRBJ2-5 | NA | TRBV29-1 | CSVEGGTQETQYF | TGCAGCGTTGAAGGGGGGACCCAAGAGACCCAGTACTTC
TRBD2 | 18 | TRBJ2-3 | medium-sized | TRBV7-8 | CASSQGLAGALTADTQYF | TGTGCCAGCAGCCAAGGACTAGCGGGAGCGTTAACGGCAGATACGCAGTATTTT
TRBD1 | 15 | TRBJ1-1 | many | TRBV29-1 | CSVEPRTGQGTEAFF | TGCAGCGTTGAGCCCCGGACAGGCCAGGGCACTGAAGCTTTCTTT
TRBD1 | 13 | TRBJ2-3 | NA | TRBV6-1 | CASSIDREDTQYF | TGTGCCAGCAGTATAGACAGGGAAGATACGCAGTATTTT
NA | 16 | TRBJ1-6 | medium-sized | TRBV28 | CASSLMRPRGNSPLHF | TGTGCCAGCAGTTTAATGCGGCCCCGAGGGAATTCACCCCTCCACTTT
NA | 12 | TRBJ2-7 | many | TRBV18 | CASSTAGSEQYF | TGTGCCAGCTCCACGGCAGGTAGCGAGCAGTACTTC
NA | 12 | TRBJ1-2 | NA | TRBV6-2/TRBV6-3 | CASSYGAGGYTF | TGTGCCAGCAGTTACGGGGCAGGCGGCTACACCTTC
TRBD2 | 17 | TRBJ2-2 | many | TRBV12-3/TRBV12-4 | CASPPEGLATNTGELFF | TGTGCCAGCCCCCCAGAGGGACTAGCGACGAACACCGGGGAGCTGTTTTTT